The 29 T cell receptor beta chains below come from one sample, sequenced in a study of T cells after yellow fever vaccination. One entry per CDR3 protein results from TCRdb running MiXCR on the 5' RACE reads. The repertoire includes a few hundred thousand distinct CDR3 sequences, 3.6% of them detected once, and about 25% sits in the top ten. Sample: PBMCs, taken on the day of the yellow fever booster vaccination. These receptors were obtained from a man younger than 35 who received the YFV17D yellow fever vaccine.

This chain connects TRBV20-1 to TRBJ1-1; D might be TRBD1 (6 bases). This CDR3 has 12 residues. Germline V lookup: CDR1 DFQATT, CDR2 SNEGSKA (reference sequence). CDR3 in DNA: TGCAGCGCAAGACAGGAGCCTTTAGGGGCTTTCTTT. Translating gives CSARQEPLGAFF.

The V and J genes are TRBV6-5 and TRBJ2-7; D gene uncertain. Deletions cut 6 bases from V and 0 bases from J, with 9 bases between. The CDR3 covers 13 residues. Germline V gene data show CDR1 as MNHEY and CDR2 as SVGAGI. CDR3 in amino acids: CASRDPDSYEQYV. DNA for the CDR3: TGTGCCAGCAGGGACCCCGACTCCTACGAGCAGTACGTC.

This clonotype occurred many times. CDR3: CASSRGLAGATYEQYF. CDR3 coding DNA: TGCGCCAGCAGCCGGGGACTAGCGGGGGCCACCTACGAGCAGTACTTC. The chain employs TRBV5-1 and TRBJ2-7; 14 nucleotides line up with TRBD2. Germline loops: CDR1 SGHRS, CDR2 YFSETQ. This CDR3 comprises 16 residues. With V trimmed by 4 bases and J by 2 bases, 5 bases remained unmatched.

This clonotype was recorded at least ten times. V gene TRBV20-1 combines with J gene TRBJ1-1; D is unclear. The ends were cut back, 2 bases at V and 0 bases at J, with 1 base in the middle. This CDR3 has 11 amino acids. Germline V lookup: CDR1 DFQATT, CDR2 SNEGSKA (reference sequence). The CDR3 spells CSARLNTEAFF. The CDR3, as DNA: TGCAGTGCTAGACTGAACACTGAAGCTTTCTTT.

This clonotype was counted ten times or more. This chain joins TRBV5-1 and TRBJ1-5, with D hard to call. V shed 0 bases and J shed 9 bases, with 10 bases lying between them. CDR3 length: 13 residues. The germline gives CDR1 SGHRS, CDR2 YFSETQ. The CDR3 DNA is TGCGCCAGCAGCTTGGGGCCCGTTTCGCCCCAGCATTTT. This encodes CASSLGPVSPQHF. Full variable domain (outside the CDR3, taken from reference TRBV5-1 and TRBJ1-5): KAGVTQTPRYLIKTRGQQVTLSCSPISGHRSVSWYQQTPGQGLQFLFEYFSETQRNKGNFPGRFSGRQFSNSRSEMNVSTLELGDSALYLCASSLGPVSPQHFGDGTRLSIL.

V gene TRBV5-1 combines with J gene TRBJ2-7, with 8 positions matching TRBD1. CDR3 size: 18 residues. Germline CDR1 is SGHRS and CDR2 is YFSETQ. J was trimmed by 2 bases and V by 4 bases; bases with no gene match: 17. The CDR3 nucleotides read TGCGCCAGCAGCCTGACCCCCCTTCCAGGACAGGGCCCCTACGAGCAGTACTTC. Protein: CASSLTPLPGQGPYEQYF.

This clonotype was detected ten times or more. J is TRBJ2-3 and V is TRBV6-5, with 7 nucleotides matching TRBD1. Losses at the gene ends were 2 bases for V and 0 bases for J; bases not matched to a gene: 2. Germline assignment: CDR1 MNHEY and CDR2 SVGAGI. The CDR3 sequence is 15 residues long. This CDR3 reads CASSYGDRSTDTQYF. For the CDR3, the DNA is TGTGCCAGCAGTTACGGGGACAGAAGCACAGATACGCAGTATTTT.

Only a few counts were recorded for this clonotype. This chain links TRBV5-1 with TRBJ2-3; 8 nucleotides align to TRBD2. The CDR3 runs 15 residues. Germline assignment: CDR1 SGHRS and CDR2 YFSETQ. V shed 9 bases and J 4 bases; nucleotides not matched to a gene: 13. CDR3: CATQSGGANADTQYF. The CDR3 DNA is TGCGCCACCCAGTCCGGGGGGGCCAATGCAGATACGCAGTATTTT.

This clonotype has only a few counts. The V call is TRBV20-1, the J call TRBJ1-5; D not certain. V lost 1 base, J lost 9 bases, and 10 bases lay in between. The CDR3 extends over 12 amino acids. Germline loops: CDR1 DFQATT, CDR2 SNEGSKA (reference sequence). CDR3 coding DNA: TGCAGTGCTAGAGCAACCTTAGGGCCCCAGCATTTT. Amino acids: CSARATLGPQHF.

As for this clonotype: At one end, the junction sequence differs from germline, possibly due to a read error. The rearrangement uses TRBV25-1 and TRBJ1-1; no definite D call. This CDR3 contains 11 residues. Germline values: CDR1 MGHDK, CDR2 SYGVNS. The CDR3 reads CASSRNAEAFF. CDR3 nucleotide sequence: TGTGCCAGCAGTAGGAACGCTGAAGCTTTCTTT.

The table lists this clonotype with a few counts. The CDR3 protein is CASTRDRAGTIYF. The CDR3 DNA is TGTGCCAGCACCAGGGACAGGGCTGGCACCATATATTTT. The genes are TRBV2 and TRBJ1-3, with 9 bases that match TRBD1. The CDR3 runs to 13 residues. Losses at the gene ends were 7 bases for V and 9 bases for J; bases not matched to a gene: 7. Looked up from germline, CDR1 is SNHLY and CDR2 is FYNNEI.

In its sample, this clonotype was seen a few times. The V and J genes are TRBV28 and TRBJ1-2, with D possibly matching TRBD1 (6 bases). Per the germline V gene, CDR1 is MDHEN and CDR2 is SYDVKM. The V gene lost 4 bases and the J gene lost 3 bases, with 15 bases spanning the gap. This CDR3 spans 15 amino acids. CDR3 sequence: CASSSVAAGDYGYTF. In DNA form, the CDR3 reads TGTGCCAGCAGTTCCGTAGCGGCAGGGGACTATGGCTACACCTTC.

This chain links TRBV9 with TRBJ2-3; D is possibly TRBD1 or TRBD2 (6 bases each). Germline loops: CDR1 SGDLS, CDR2 YYNGEE. The CDR3 runs 14 residues. V lost 0 bases and J lost 6, with 11 bases in between. The CDR3 loop is CASSVDGGRDTQYF. The CDR3 DNA follows: TGTGCCAGCAGCGTAGATGGGGGGCGGGATACGCAGTATTTT.

This clonotype was recorded many times. V and J are TRBV3-1 and TRBJ2-7, with D maybe TRBD2 (5 bases). The CDR3 consists of 13 residues. Germline V lookup: CDR1 LGHDT, CDR2 YNNKEL (reference sequence). Trimming removed 2 bases at V and 5 bases at J, with 10 bases between. CDR3 bases: TGTGCCAGCAGCCAATATTCCGGGGACGAGCAGTACGTC. Translating gives CASSQYSGDEQYV.

There are many counts of this clonotype. J is TRBJ2-5 and V is TRBV5-1; 9 nucleotides align to TRBD1. V dropped 4 bases and J dropped 3; count of bases not matched to a gene: 7. Germline CDR1 reads SGHRS; CDR2 reads YFSETQ. This CDR3 has 15 residues. The CDR3 nucleotides read TGCGCCAGCAGCCAAGACACAGGGGGCGAAGAGACCCAGTACTTC. Its translation: CASSQDTGGEETQYF.

This clonotype occurred a few times. This chain connects TRBV29-1 to TRBJ2-5; no clear D. Trimming cost V 0 bases and J 5 bases, with 13 bases left between them. The CDR3 consists of 14 residues. The germline CDR1 and CDR2 sequences are SQVTM and ANQGSEA. The CDR3 region has the DNA TGCAGCGTTGAAGATCGTTTGTACCGGGAGACCCAGTACTTC. This gives the protein CSVEDRLYRETQYF.

This clonotype was detected only a few times. The CDR3 loop reads CASSVTGPQHF. The CDR3 coding sequence is TGTGCCAGTAGTGTCACGGGGCCCCAGCATTTT. The V and J genes are TRBV19 and TRBJ1-5; D not resolved. V lost 5 bases and J lost 9, with 8 bases in between. This CDR3 is built from 11 residues. Germline assignment: CDR1 LNHDA and CDR2 SQIVND (reference sequence).

This clonotype was seen at least ten times. This rearrangement joins TRBV7-3 to TRBJ2-1; TRBD2 matches at 9 bases. Germline CDR1 SGHTA, CDR2 FQGTGA. CDR3 size: 15 residues. V was clipped by 1 base and J by 8 bases; unmatched bases: 6. Here the CDR3 DNA reads TGTGCCAGCAGCTTAAACAGCGGGGGGTTTTATGAGCAGTTCTTC. Its translation is CASSLNSGGFYEQFF. The full variable domain, completed using reference TRBV7-3 and TRBJ2-1, is GAGVSQTPSNKVTEKGKYVELRCDPISGHTALYWYRQSLGQGPEFLIYFQGTGAADDSGLPNDRFFAVRPEGSVSTLKIQRTERGDSAVYLCASSLNSGGFYEQFFGPGTRLTVL.

The rearrangement links TRBV30 to TRBJ1-2; tentative D call: TRBD1 (5 bases). Trimming shortened V by 3 bases and J by 4 bases, and 12 bases separated the two germline ends. Germline values: CDR1 GTSNPN, CDR2 SVGIG (reference sequence). This CDR3 region has 13 residues. CDR3 sequence: CAWSQRGGYGYTF. In nucleotides, the CDR3 is TGTGCCTGGAGCCAACGGGGGGGCTATGGCTACACCTTC.

The chain is built from TRBV6-5 and TRBJ2-7; unclear D gene. V shed 4 bases and J shed 0 bases, with 10 bases lying between them. CDR1 MNHEY and CDR2 SVGAGI come from the germline V gene. The CDR3 covers 14 residues. In DNA, the CDR3 is TGTGCCAGCAGTTTCCAGGTGAACTCCTACGAGCAGTACTTC. It is translated as CASSFQVNSYEQYF.

This clonotype was counted between two and nine times. The CDR3 reads CSAVVAGIQETQYF. CDR3 nucleotides: TGCAGTGCTGTAGTAGCGGGAATCCAAGAGACCCAGTACTTC. This chain connects TRBV20-1 to TRBJ2-5; TRBD2 matches 8 bases. The germline V gene encodes CDR1 DFQATT and CDR2 SNEGSKA (reference sequence). J was trimmed by 1 base and V by 5 bases; bases with no gene match: 6. The length of the CDR3 is 14 residues.

This clonotype was recorded many times. The rearrangement uses TRBV5-1 and TRBJ1-1; TRBD1 aligns across 8 bases. This CDR3 is 14 amino acids long. Looked up from germline, CDR1 is SGHRS and CDR2 is YFSETQ. J was trimmed by 1 base and V by 4 bases; bases with no gene match: 3. The CDR3 DNA is TGCGCCAGCAGCACACAGGGGGGGAACACTGAAGCTTTCTTT. It specifies CASSTQGGNTEAFF.

This clonotype was counted a few times. The chain has TRBV5-1 and TRBJ2-7; 9 bases align to TRBD1. V was pared by 4 bases and J by 1 base, with 9 bases of the junction left unmatched. CDR3 length equals 16 residues. CDR1 and CDR2 (germline): SGHRS, YFSETQ. DNA for the CDR3: TGCGCCAGCAGCCAGTCACCGGGACAGGGTTCCTACGAGCAGTACTTC. Translation gives CASSQSPGQGSYEQYF.

The V and J genes are TRBV12-3 or TRBV12-4 and TRBJ2-3; D is unclear. The CDR3 has 12 residues. With 7 bases removed from V and 1 base from J, the gap between germline ends came to 6 bases. Here the CDR3 reads CASMLGTDTQYF. CDR3 nucleotide sequence: TGTGCCAGCATGTTGGGCACAGATACGCAGTATTTT.

This clonotype was counted many times. One end of the junction is discordant with germline, which a read error may explain. The V gene is TRBV15, the J gene TRBJ1-1; TRBD1 aligns across 8 bases. CDR3 size: 14 residues. Germline loops: CDR1 LNHNV, CDR2 YYDKDF (reference sequence). The CDR3 protein is CATSRDNPGGADTF. The CDR3 nucleotides are TGTGCCACCAGCAGAGATAACCCAGGGGGCGCCGACACATTT.

There are a few counts of this clonotype. This chain joins TRBV5-1 and TRBJ1-1; possibly TRBD1 for D (5 bases). The V end lost 4 bases, the J end lost 0 bases, and 13 bases lay between the germline ends. Germline CDR1 reads SGHRS; CDR2 reads YFSETQ. The CDR3 consists of 15 residues. The CDR3 spells CASSTSGGMNTEAFF. The CDR3, as DNA: TGCGCCAGCAGCACTTCGGGGGGGATGAACACTGAAGCTTTCTTT.

Many counts were recorded for this clonotype. V and J are TRBV2 and TRBJ1-2; D may be TRBD1 (5 bases). Germline V CDR1 and CDR2: SNHLY, FYNNEI. The V and J ends lost 3 bases and 8 bases respectively, with 13 bases between them. The CDR3 consists of 13 residues. The CDR3 DNA sequence: TGTGCCAGCAGTGATAGGGGCCCGGGGGGCTACACCTTC. Amino acids: CASSDRGPGGYTF. Using reference TRBV2 and TRBJ1-2 for the parts outside the CDR3, the full variable domain is EPEVTQTPSHQVTQMGQEVILRCVPISNHLYFYWYRQILGQKVEFLVSFYNNEISEKSEIFDDQFSVERPDGSNFTLKIRSTKLEDSAMYFCASSDRGPGGYTFGSGTRLTVV.

This clonotype was recorded many times. The chain has TRBV7-9 and TRBJ1-1; D unclear. Trimming took 5 bases from V and 1 from J, leaving 8 bases between them. The germline CDR1 and CDR2 sequences are SEHNR and FQNEAQ (reference sequence). The CDR3 covers 13 residues. CDR3 region: CASSPHTNTEAFF. DNA of the CDR3: TGTGCCAGCAGCCCTCATACGAACACTGAAGCTTTCTTT.

This clonotype was seen ten or more times. The chain couples TRBV5-1 to TRBJ2-1; a weak D match, TRBD1 (6 bases). Germline V lookup: CDR1 SGHRS, CDR2 YFSETQ. The CDR3 sequence is 13 residues long. V was pared by 4 bases and J by 5 bases, with 10 bases between. The CDR3 bases are TGCGCCAGCAGCGACAGGACGGACAATGAGCAGTTCTTC. Translating it yields CASSDRTDNEQFF.